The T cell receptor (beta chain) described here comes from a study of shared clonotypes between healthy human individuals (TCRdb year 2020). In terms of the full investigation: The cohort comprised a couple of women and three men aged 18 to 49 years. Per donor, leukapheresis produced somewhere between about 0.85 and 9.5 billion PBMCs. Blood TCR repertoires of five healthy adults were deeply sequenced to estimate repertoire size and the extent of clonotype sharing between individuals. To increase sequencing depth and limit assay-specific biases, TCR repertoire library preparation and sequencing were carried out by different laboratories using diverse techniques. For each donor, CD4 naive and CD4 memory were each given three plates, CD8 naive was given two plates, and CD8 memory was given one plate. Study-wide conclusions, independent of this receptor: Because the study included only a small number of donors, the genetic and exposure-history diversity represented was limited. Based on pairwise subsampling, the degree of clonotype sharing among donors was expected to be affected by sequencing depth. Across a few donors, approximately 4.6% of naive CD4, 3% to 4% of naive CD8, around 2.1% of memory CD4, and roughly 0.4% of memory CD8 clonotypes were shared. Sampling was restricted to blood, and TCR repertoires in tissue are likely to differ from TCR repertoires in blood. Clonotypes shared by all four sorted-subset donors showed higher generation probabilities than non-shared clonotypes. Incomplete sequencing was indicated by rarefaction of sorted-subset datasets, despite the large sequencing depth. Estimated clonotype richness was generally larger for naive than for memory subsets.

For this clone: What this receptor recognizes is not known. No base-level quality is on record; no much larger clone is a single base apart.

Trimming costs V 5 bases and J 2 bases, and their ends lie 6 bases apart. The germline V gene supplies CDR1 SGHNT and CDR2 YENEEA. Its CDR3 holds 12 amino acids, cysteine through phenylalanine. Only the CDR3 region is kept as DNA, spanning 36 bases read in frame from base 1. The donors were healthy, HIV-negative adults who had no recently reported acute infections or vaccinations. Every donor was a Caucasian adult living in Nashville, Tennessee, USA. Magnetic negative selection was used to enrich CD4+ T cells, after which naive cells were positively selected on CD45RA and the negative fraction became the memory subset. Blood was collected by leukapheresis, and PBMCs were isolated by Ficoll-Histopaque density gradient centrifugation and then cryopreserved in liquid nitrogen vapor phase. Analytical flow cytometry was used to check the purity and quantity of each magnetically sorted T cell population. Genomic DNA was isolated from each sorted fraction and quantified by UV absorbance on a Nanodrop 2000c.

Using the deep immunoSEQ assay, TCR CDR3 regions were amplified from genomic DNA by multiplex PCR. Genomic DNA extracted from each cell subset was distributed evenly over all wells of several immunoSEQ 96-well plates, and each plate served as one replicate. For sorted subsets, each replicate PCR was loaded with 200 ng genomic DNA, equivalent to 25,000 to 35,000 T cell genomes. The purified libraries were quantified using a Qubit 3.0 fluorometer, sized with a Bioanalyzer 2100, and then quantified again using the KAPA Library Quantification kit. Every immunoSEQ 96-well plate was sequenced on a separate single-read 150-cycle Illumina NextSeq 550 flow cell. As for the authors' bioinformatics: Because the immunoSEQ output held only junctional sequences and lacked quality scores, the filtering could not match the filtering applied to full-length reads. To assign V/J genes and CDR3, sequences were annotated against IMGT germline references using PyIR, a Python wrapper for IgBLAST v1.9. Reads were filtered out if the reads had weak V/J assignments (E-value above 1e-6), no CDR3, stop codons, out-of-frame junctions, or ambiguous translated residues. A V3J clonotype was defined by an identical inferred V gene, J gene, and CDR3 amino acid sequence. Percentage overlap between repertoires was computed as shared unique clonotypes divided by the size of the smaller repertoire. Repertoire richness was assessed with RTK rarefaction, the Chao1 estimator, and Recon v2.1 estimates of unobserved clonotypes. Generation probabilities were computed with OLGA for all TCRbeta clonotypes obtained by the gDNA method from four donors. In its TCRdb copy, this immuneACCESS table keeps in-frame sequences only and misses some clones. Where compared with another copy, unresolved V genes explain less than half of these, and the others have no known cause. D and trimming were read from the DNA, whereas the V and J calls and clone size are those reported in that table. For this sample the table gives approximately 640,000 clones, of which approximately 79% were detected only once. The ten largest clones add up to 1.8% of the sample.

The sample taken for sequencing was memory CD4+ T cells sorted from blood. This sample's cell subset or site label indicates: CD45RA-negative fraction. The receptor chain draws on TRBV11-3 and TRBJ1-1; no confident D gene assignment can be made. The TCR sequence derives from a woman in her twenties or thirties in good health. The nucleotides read TGTGCCAGCAGCCAACAAAACACTGAAGCTTTCTTT. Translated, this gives CASSQQNTEAFF.